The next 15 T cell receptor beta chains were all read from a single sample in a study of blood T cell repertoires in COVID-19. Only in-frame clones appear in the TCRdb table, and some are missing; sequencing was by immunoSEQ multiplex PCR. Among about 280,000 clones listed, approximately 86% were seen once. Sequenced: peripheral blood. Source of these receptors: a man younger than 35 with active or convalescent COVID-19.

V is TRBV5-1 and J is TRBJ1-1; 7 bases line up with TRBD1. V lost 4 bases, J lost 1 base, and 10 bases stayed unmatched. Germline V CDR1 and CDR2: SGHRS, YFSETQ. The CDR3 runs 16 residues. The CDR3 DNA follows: TGCGCCAGCAGCATTGGACAGGCCTCATGGAACACTGAAGCTTTCTTT. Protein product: CASSIGQASWNTEAFF.

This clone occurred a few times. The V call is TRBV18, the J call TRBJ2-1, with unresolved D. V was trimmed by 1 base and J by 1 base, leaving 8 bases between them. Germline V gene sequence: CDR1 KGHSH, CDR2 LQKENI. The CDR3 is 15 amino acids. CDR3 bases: TGTGCCAGCTCACCACAAGGCGGATCCTACAATGAGCAGTTCTTC. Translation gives CASSPQGGSYNEQFF. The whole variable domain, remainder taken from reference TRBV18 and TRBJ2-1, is NAGVMQNPRHLVRRRGQEARLRCSPMKGHSHVYWYRQLPEEGLKFMVYLQKENIIDESGMPKERFSAEFPKEGPSILRIQQVVRGDSAAYFCASSPQGGSYNEQFFGPGTRLTVL.

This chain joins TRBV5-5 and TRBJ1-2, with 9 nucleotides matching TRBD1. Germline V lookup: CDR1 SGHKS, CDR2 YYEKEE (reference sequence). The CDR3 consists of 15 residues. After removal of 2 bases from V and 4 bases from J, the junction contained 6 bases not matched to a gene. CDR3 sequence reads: CASSLGTGPFYGYTF. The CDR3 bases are TGTGCCAGCAGCTTAGGGACAGGGCCGTTCTATGGCTACACCTTC.

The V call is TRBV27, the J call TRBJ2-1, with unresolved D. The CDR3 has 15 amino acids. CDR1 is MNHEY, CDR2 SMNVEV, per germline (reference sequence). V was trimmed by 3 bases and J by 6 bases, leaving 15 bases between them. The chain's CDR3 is CASSFFPGPSNEQFF. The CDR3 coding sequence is TGTGCCAGCAGTTTTTTCCCAGGTCCCTCCAATGAGCAGTTCTTC.

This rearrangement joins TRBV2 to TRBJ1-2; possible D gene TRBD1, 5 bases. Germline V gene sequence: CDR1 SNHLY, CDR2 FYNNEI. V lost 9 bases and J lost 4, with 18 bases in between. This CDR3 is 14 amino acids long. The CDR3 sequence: CARENRGGGYGYTF. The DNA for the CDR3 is TGTGCCAGAGAGAACCGGGGCGGGGGCTATGGCTACACCTTC.

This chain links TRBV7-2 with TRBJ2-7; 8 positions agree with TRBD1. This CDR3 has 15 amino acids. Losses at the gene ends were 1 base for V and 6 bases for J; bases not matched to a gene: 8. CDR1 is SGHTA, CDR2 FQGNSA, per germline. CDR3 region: CASSLGRGPSLEQYF. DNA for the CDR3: TGTGCCAGCAGCTTAGGCAGGGGGCCATCCCTCGAGCAGTACTTC.

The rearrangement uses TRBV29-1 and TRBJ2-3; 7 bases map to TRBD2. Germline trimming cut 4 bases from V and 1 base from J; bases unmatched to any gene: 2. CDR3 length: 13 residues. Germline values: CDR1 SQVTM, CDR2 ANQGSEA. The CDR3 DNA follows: TGCAGCGTTGTGGGAGGGGGCACAGATACGCAGTATTTT. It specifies CSVVGGGTDTQYF.

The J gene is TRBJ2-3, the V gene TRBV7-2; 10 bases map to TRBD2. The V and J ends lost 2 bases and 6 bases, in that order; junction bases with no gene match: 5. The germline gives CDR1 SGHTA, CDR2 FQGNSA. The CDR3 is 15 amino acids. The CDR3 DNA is TGTGCCAGCAGCTTACCGACTAGCGGGCTGGATACGCAGTATTTT. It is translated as CASSLPTSGLDTQYF.

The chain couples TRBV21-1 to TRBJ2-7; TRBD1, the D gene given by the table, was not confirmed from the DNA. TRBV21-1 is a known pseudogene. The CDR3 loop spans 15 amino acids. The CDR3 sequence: CASSNPGQGVGEQYF. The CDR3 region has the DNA TGTGCCAGCAGCAACCCTGGACAGGGGGTTGGGGAGCAGTACTTC.

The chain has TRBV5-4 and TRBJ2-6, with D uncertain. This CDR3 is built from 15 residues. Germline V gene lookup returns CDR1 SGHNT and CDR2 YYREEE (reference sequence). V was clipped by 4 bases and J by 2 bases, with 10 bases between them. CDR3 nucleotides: TGTGCCAGCAGCACCCCTAGTACTGGGGCCAACGTCCTGACTTTC. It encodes CASSTPSTGANVLTF.

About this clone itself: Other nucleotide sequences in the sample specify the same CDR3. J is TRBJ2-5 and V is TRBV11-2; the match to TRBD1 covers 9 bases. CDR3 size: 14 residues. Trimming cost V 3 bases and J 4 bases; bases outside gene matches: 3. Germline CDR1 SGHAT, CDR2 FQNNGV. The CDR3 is CASSLGQGGETQYF. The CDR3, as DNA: TGTGCCAGCAGCTTGGGACAGGGTGGAGAGACCCAGTACTTC. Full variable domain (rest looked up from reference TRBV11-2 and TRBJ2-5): EAGVAQSPRYKIIEKRQSVAFWCNPISGHATLYWYQQILGQGPKLLIQFQNNGVVDDSQLPKDRFSAERLKGVDSTLKIQPAKLEDSAVYLCASSLGQGGETQYFGPGTRLLVL.

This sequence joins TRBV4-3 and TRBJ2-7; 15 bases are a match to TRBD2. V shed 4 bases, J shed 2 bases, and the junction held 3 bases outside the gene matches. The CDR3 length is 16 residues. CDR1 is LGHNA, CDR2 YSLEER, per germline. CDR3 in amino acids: CASSPGLAGGAYEQYF. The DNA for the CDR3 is TGCGCCAGCAGCCCGGGACTAGCGGGGGGTGCCTACGAGCAGTACTTC.

In DNA form, the CDR3 reads TGTGCCAGCCGGGCAGGGTGGGACTATGGCTACACCTTC. This translates into CASRAGWDYGYTF. This rearrangement joins TRBV28 to TRBJ1-2; tentative D call: TRBD1 (5 bases). The V end was cut by 8 bases, the J end by 3 bases, with 13 bases between. CDR1 and CDR2 from the germline V gene are MDHEN and SYDVKM. The CDR3 runs to 13 residues.

In nucleotides, the CDR3 is TGTGCCAGCAGCTTAAGGGAGGGGTCCGGGGAGCTGTTTTTT. This encodes CASSLREGSGELFF. The chain employs TRBV11-3 and TRBJ2-2, with 7 bases fitting TRBD2. Trimming cost V 2 bases and J 6 bases; bases outside gene matches: 3. This CDR3 spans 14 amino acids. From germline, CDR1 is SGHNT and CDR2 YENEEA.

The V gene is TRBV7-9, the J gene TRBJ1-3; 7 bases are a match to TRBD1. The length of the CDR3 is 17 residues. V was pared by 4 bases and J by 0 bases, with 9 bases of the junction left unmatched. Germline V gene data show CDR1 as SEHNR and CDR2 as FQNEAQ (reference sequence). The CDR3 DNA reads TGTGCCAGCAGCTCAGAACAGGGGATTGACTCTGGAAACACCATATATTTT. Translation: CASSSEQGIDSGNTIYF.